The entry below describes one T cell receptor (beta chain). Its antigen is unknown. This sample was taken from a study of STAT3 mutations in large granular lymphocyte leukemia. The germline gives CDR1 KGHSH, CDR2 LQKENI. Trimming removed 2 bases from V and 5 bases from J; junction bases left unmatched: 8. The CDR3 extends over 16 amino acids. TCRdb keeps only in-frame clones here, not all; method: immunoSEQ multiplex PCR. The sample has 20,000 to 30,000 clones; around 93% are singletons. The study's findings and limits: Every T-cell large granular lymphocyte leukemia patient had at least one immunodominant TCR beta clonotype. TCR clonotype switching after therapy occurred in about 30% of the 18 patients. Variable sampling intervals and differing treatment regimens complicated linking therapy response to TCR clonal burden changes.

The sequence was obtained from a man aged 35 to 55 with T-cell large granular lymphocyte leukemia. Some clones in this sample may be carry-over from other donors' samples. V usage is TRBV18 and J usage is TRBJ2-5; 10 bases line up with TRBD1. The material sequenced was peripheral blood mononuclear cells. The CDR3 sequence: CASSPLETGGMETQYF. The DNA of the CDR3 is TGTGCCAGCTCACCATTGGAGACAGGGGGCATGGAGACCCAGTACTTC.